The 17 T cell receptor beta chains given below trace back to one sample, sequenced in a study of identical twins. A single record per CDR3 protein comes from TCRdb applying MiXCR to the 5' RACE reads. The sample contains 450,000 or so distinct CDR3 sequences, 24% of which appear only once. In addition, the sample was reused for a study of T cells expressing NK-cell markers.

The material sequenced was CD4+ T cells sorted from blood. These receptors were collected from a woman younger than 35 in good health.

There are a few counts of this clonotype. The CDR3, as DNA: TGTGCCAGCAGCCAAGGTGGGTCGCCCTATGGCTACACCTTC. Translating it yields CASSQGGSPYGYTF. V is TRBV3-1 and J is TRBJ1-2, with unresolved D. Per the germline V gene, CDR1 is LGHDT and CDR2 is YNNKEL (reference sequence). V lost 1 base and J lost 4, with 10 bases in between. This CDR3 region has 14 residues.

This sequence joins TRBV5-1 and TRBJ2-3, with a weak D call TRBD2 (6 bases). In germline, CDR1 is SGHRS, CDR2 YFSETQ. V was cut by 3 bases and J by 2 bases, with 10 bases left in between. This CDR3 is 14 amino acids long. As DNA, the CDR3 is TGCGCCAGCAGCTCCCTAGCGACCACAGATACGCAGTATTTT. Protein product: CASSSLATTDTQYF.

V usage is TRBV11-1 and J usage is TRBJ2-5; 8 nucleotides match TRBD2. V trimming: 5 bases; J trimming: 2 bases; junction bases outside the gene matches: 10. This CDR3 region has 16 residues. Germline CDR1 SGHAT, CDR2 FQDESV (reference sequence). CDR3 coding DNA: TGTGCCAGCAGCCCCAGCCCCGGACTAGCACAAGAGACCCAGTACTTC. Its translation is CASSPSPGLAQETQYF.

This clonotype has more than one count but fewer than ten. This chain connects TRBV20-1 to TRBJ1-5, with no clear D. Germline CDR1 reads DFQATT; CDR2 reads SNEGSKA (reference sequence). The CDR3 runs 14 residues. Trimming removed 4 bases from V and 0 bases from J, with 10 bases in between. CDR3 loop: CSATAQSSNQPQHF. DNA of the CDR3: TGCAGTGCTACCGCACAGAGTAGCAATCAGCCCCAGCATTTT.

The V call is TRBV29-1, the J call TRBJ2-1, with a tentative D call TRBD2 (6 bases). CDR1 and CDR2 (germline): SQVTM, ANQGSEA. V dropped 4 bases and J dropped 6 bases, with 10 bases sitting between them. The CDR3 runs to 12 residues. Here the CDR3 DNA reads TGCAGCGTTGGGGGGGTTTTCAATGAGCAGTTCTTC. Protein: CSVGGVFNEQFF.

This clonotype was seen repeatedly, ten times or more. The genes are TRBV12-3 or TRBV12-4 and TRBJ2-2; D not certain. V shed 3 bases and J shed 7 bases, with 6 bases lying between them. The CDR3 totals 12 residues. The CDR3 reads CASSFGGGELFF. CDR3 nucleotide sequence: TGTGCCAGCAGTTTCGGCGGCGGGGAGCTGTTTTTT.

The CDR3: CASSVGQNSNYGYTF. Written as DNA, the CDR3 is TGTGCCAGCAGCGTTGGACAAAATTCTAACTATGGCTACACCTTC. The chain joins TRBV7-9 to TRBJ1-2; D perhaps matches TRBD1 (5 bases). There are 15 residues in the CDR3. V was clipped by 5 bases and J by 0 bases, with 13 bases between them. Germline V lookup: CDR1 SEHNR, CDR2 FQNEAQ (reference sequence).

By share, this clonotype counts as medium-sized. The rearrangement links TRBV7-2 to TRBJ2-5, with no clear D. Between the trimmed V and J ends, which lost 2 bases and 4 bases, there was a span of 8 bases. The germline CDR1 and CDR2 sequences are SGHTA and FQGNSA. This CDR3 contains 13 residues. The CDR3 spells CASSLSLGETQYF. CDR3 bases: TGTGCCAGCAGCTTAAGTCTTGGAGAGACCCAGTACTTC.

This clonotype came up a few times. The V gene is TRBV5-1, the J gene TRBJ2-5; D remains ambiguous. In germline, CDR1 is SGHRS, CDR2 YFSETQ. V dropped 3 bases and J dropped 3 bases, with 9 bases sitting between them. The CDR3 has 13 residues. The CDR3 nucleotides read TGCGCCAGCAGCTCCACAGATAAAGAGACCCAGTACTTC. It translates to CASSSTDKETQYF.

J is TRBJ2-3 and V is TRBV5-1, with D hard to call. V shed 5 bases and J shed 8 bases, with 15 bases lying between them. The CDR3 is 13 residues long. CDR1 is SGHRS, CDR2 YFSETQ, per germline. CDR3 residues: CASSPLSSSTQYF. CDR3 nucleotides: TGCGCCAGCAGTCCGCTAAGTTCCAGTACGCAGTATTTT.

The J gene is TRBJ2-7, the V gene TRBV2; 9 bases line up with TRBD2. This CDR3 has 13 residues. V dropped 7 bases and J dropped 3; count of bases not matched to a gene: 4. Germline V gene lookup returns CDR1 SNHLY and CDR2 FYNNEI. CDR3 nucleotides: TGTGCCAGCACTCGGCGGGAGGGCTACGAGCAGTACTTC. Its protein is CASTRREGYEQYF.

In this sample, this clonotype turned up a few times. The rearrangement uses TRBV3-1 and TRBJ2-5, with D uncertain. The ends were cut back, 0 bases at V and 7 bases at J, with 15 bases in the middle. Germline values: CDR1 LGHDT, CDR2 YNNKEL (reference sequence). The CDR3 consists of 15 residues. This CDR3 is CASSQDRRLSGTQYF. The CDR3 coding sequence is TGTGCCAGCAGCCAAGATCGTCGGCTATCAGGGACCCAGTACTTC.

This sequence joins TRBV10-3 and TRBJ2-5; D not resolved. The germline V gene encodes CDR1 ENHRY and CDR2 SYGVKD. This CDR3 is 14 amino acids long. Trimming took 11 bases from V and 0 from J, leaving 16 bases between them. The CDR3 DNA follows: TGTGCCGCGCGTGAAAGGGCAGACCAAGAGACCCAGTACTTC. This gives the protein CAARERADQETQYF.

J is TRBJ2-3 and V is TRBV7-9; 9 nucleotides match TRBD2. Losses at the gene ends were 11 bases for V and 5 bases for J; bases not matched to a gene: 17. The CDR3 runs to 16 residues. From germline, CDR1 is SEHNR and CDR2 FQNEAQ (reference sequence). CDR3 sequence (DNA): TGTGCCTCCCTCGGCTCCGGCGGGGGGGCAGTAGATACGCAGTATTTT. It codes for CASLGSGGGAVDTQYF.

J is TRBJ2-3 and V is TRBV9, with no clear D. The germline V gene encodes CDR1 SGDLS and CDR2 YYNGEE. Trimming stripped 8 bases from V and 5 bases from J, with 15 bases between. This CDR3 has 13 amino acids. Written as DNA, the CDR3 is TGTGCCAGTGCTAGGACGGTCGGAGATACGCAGTATTTT. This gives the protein CASARTVGDTQYF.

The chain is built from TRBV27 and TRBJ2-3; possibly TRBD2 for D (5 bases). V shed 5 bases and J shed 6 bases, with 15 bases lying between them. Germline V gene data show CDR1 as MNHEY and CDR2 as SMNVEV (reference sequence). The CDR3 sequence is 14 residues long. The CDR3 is CASSPYRGDDTQYF. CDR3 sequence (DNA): TGTGCCAGCAGTCCCTACCGGGGAGACGATACGCAGTATTTT.

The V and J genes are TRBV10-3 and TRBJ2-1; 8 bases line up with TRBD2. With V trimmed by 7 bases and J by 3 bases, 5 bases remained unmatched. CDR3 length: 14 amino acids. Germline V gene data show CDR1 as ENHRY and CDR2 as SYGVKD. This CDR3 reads CAITGAGDYNEQFF. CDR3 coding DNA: TGTGCCATCACCGGAGCGGGGGACTACAATGAGCAGTTCTTC.